The clone carrying this T cell receptor (beta chain) was picked up a small number of times. TCRdb independently ran MiXCR on the 5' RACE reads; one entry per CDR3 protein. Here the sample spans 690,000 or so distinct CDR3 sequences, over 8.5% being singletons. The CDR3 runs to 16 residues. The V and J ends lost 6 bases and 4 bases, in that order; junction bases with no gene match: 7. The entry originates in a study of identical twins. The data also belong to a second study, concerning yellow fever vaccine responses in identical twins.

The clonotype comes from a woman younger than 30 in good health. The material sequenced was PBMCs. The chain combines TRBV12-3 or TRBV12-4 with TRBJ2-7, with TRBD2 matching 15 bases. The CDR3 bases are TGTGCCAGCAGCACTGGACTAGCGGGAGGGAATTACGAGCAGTACTTC. It codes for CASSTGLAGGNYEQYF.